Listed here are 18 T cell receptor beta chains from one sample, sequenced in a study of T cells in Graves' hyperthyroidism and ophthalmopathy. Authors of the study amplified TCR beta CDR3 regions from RNA transcripts. With the HTBI primer set, the TCR CDR3 went through a first round of RT-PCR. TCRdb independently ran MiXCR on the multiplex PCR reads; one entry per CDR3 protein. The table includes a few hundred thousand distinct CDR3 sequences, about 15% detected once. Sequencing was performed on blood. Every receptor here comes from a woman aged 40 to 50 with Graves' hyperthyroidism.

The chain combines TRBV3-1 with TRBJ2-7, with D unresolved. Germline CDR1 and CDR2: LGHDT and YNNKEL (reference sequence). CDR3 length: 13 residues. V was shortened by 1 base and J by 3 bases, with 7 bases between the two germline ends. CDR3: CASSQAGFYEQYF. The CDR3 DNA follows: TGTGCCAGCAGCCAAGCTGGGTTCTACGAGCAGTACTTC.

The gene calls are TRBV7-2 and TRBJ2-3; D gene ambiguous. Deletions cut 2 bases from V and 1 base from J, with 7 bases between. Germline V lookup: CDR1 SGHTA, CDR2 FQGNSA. The CDR3 is 14 residues long. DNA of the CDR3: TGTGCCAGCAGCTTAAACAGCGGCACAGATACGCAGTATTTT. Amino acids: CASSLNSGTDTQYF.

J is TRBJ2-7 and V is TRBV5-5; 8 bases match TRBD1. CDR3 size: 14 residues. CDR1 SGHKS and CDR2 YYEKEE come from the germline V gene (reference sequence). J lost 0 bases, V lost 5 bases, and 4 bases had no gene match. CDR3 amino acids: CASRNDRGSYEQYF. DNA of the CDR3: TGTGCCAGCAGAAACGACAGGGGCTCCTACGAGCAGTACTTC.

The V and J genes are TRBV5-5 and TRBJ2-5; D might be TRBD1 (5 bases). Germline V gene data show CDR1 as SGHKS and CDR2 as YYEKEE (reference sequence). Trimming took off 0 bases at V and 5 bases at J, with 17 bases between the two ends. The CDR3 runs 16 residues. The CDR3, as DNA: TGTGCCAGCAGCTTGGACTCCTGGGGCGTGGCGGAGACCCAGTACTTC. It translates to CASSLDSWGVAETQYF.

This clonotype came up many times. The chain recombines TRBV29-1 with TRBJ1-1; tentative D call: TRBD1 (5 bases). The germline V gene has CDR1 SQVTM and CDR2 ANQGSEA. The CDR3 has 13 amino acids. The germline V and J ends were trimmed by 6 bases and 12 bases, with 23 bases remaining between them. The CDR3 bases are TGCAGCGTCCAGCAGGGACTCTCGTCGTATTCTTTCTTT. Amino acid sequence: CSVQQGLSSYSFF.

This clonotype has just a few counts. The gene calls are TRBV4-1 and TRBJ2-5, with D perhaps matching TRBD2 (6 bases). Germline loops: CDR1 MGHRA, CDR2 YSYEKL. There are 14 residues in the CDR3. V was shortened by 0 bases and J by 5 bases, with 10 bases between the two germline ends. CDR3 sequence reads: CASSQEGTRETQYF. The CDR3 DNA sequence: TGCGCCAGCAGCCAAGAGGGGACTCGGGAGACCCAGTACTTC.

This clonotype showed up just a few times. The chain links TRBV6-4 to TRBJ1-3; D not certain. Trimming took off 4 bases at V and 2 bases at J, with 9 bases between the two ends. CDR3 length: 14 residues. Per germline, CDR1 MRHNA and CDR2 SNTAGT. The CDR3: CASSASQPGNTIYF. The CDR3 nucleotides are TGTGCCAGCAGTGCCTCACAGCCTGGAAACACCATATATTTT.

This clonotype was seen repeatedly, ten times or more. V usage is TRBV29-1 and J usage is TRBJ2-1; 13 bases map to TRBD2. The V gene's germline CDR1 is SQVTM and CDR2 ANQGSEA. CDR3 length: 13 residues. Losses at the gene ends were 7 bases for V and 8 bases for J; bases not matched to a gene: 5. The CDR3 region is CSGVTSGRDEQFF. CDR3 nucleotides: TGCAGCGGGGTAACTAGCGGGAGGGATGAGCAGTTCTTC.

This clonotype was detected a few times. V gene TRBV9 combines with J gene TRBJ1-4; the D is unclear. Trimming removed 5 bases from V and 2 bases from J, with 16 bases in between. Germline CDR1 SGDLS, CDR2 YYNGEE. This CDR3 has 16 amino acids. The DNA for the CDR3 is TGTGCCAGCAGAGTCCTCAAACGATGGACTAATGAAAAACTGTTTTTT. It encodes CASRVLKRWTNEKLFF. Using reference TRBV9 and TRBJ1-4 for the parts outside the CDR3, the full variable domain is DSGVTQTPKHLITATGQRVTLRCSPRSGDLSVYWYQQSLDQGLQFLIQYYNGEERAKGNILERFSAQQFPDLHSELNLSSLELGDSALYFCASRVLKRWTNEKLFFGSGTQLSVL.

As concerns this clonotype: Without the conserved terminal phenylalanine or tryptophan, this CDR3 likely stems from a read error. The chain recombines TRBV15 with TRBJ1-6; D is unclear. Germline lookup yields CDR1 LNHNV and CDR2 YYDKDF (reference sequence). The V gene lost 5 bases and the J gene lost 6 bases, with 17 bases spanning the gap. This CDR3 contains 16 residues. The CDR3 DNA is TGTGCCACCAGCCGAAAGAAGGGAGGAGGTAATTCACCCCTCCACTCT. It yields the protein CATSRKKGGGNSPLHS.

The J gene is TRBJ2-7, the V gene TRBV20-1; 7 bases agree with TRBD1. The J segment lost 1 base and the V segment lost 0 bases, leaving 6 bases of the junction unmatched. Per germline, CDR1 DFQATT and CDR2 SNEGSKA (reference sequence). The CDR3 covers 15 residues. Written as DNA, the CDR3 is TGCAGTGCTAGAGATCCAGGGGGTTCGTCCTACGAGCAGTACTTC. It specifies CSARDPGGSSYEQYF.

The chain uses TRBV2 and TRBJ2-1; 10 bases match TRBD1. The germline gives CDR1 SNHLY, CDR2 FYNNEI. The V segment lost 0 bases and the J segment 9 bases; nucleotides outside the gene matches: 8. The CDR3 sequence is 16 residues long. This CDR3 is CASSEAPGTGVSEQFF. The DNA of the CDR3 is TGTGCCAGCAGTGAAGCACCCGGGACAGGGGTCAGTGAGCAGTTCTTC.

This clonotype was detected ten times or more. V is TRBV20-1 and J is TRBJ1-1; 8 bases agree with TRBD1. The CDR3 is 16 residues long. Germline CDR1 DFQATT, CDR2 SNEGSKA (reference sequence). The J segment lost 6 bases and the V segment lost 0 bases, leaving 12 bases of the junction unmatched. The CDR3 bases are TGCAGTGCTAGAGACCCACGGGACAGGAGCGGTGCTGAAGCTTTCTTT. This gives the protein CSARDPRDRSGAEAFF.

There are many counts of this clonotype. The J gene is TRBJ1-1, the V gene TRBV28; TRBD1 matches 9 bases. Germline V gene sequence: CDR1 MDHEN, CDR2 SYDVKM. Losses at the gene ends were 4 bases for V and 1 base for J; bases not matched to a gene: 7. The CDR3 is made up of 16 amino acids. The CDR3 bases are TGTGCCAGCAGTTCAGGACAGGGGCGGAGGAACACTGAAGCTTTCTTT. Amino acids: CASSSGQGRRNTEAFF.

This clonotype was detected only a few times. The chain carries TRBV7-9 and TRBJ2-1, with D perhaps TRBD2 (6 bases). V dropped 6 bases and J dropped 0 bases, with 15 bases sitting between them. The CDR3 totals 16 residues. Germline V CDR1 and CDR2: SEHNR, FQNEAQ (reference sequence). The CDR3 reads CASRPQRAGSYNEQFF. CDR3 nucleotide sequence: TGTGCCAGCAGGCCACAGCGAGCGGGCTCCTACAATGAGCAGTTCTTC.

The chain employs TRBV5-1 and TRBJ2-4, with D possibly being TRBD2 (5 bases). Germline loops: CDR1 SGHRS, CDR2 YFSETQ. This CDR3 comprises 14 residues. Trimming stripped 4 bases from V and 6 bases from J, with 14 bases between. CDR3 bases: TGCGCCAGCAGCGCCCTAGCCGACCTAAACATTCAGTACTTC. Translation: CASSALADLNIQYF. Looking up the rest from reference TRBV5-1 and TRBJ2-4 gives the full variable domain: KAGVTQTPRYLIKTRGQQVTLSCSPISGHRSVSWYQQTPGQGLQFLFEYFSETQRNKGNFPGRFSGRQFSNSRSEMNVSTLELGDSALYLCASSALADLNIQYFGAGTRLSVL.

This clonotype was counted ten times or more. This chain joins TRBV5-1 and TRBJ2-1; 7 bases line up with TRBD2. The V segment lost 0 bases and the J segment 9 bases; nucleotides outside the gene matches: 12. There are 16 residues in the CDR3. Germline CDR1 is SGHRS and CDR2 is YFSETQ. CDR3 protein: CASSLANGRRVGEQFF. CDR3 in DNA: TGCGCCAGCAGCTTGGCCAACGGGAGGAGAGTAGGTGAGCAGTTCTTC. Full variable domain (rest looked up from reference TRBV5-1 and TRBJ2-1): KAGVTQTPRYLIKTRGQQVTLSCSPISGHRSVSWYQQTPGQGLQFLFEYFSETQRNKGNFPGRFSGRQFSNSRSEMNVSTLELGDSALYLCASSLANGRRVGEQFFGPGTRLTVL.

The chain couples TRBV5-1 to TRBJ2-5; D perhaps matches TRBD2 (6 bases). The germline V gene has CDR1 SGHRS and CDR2 YFSETQ. The CDR3 has 13 residues. Between the trimmed V and J ends, which lost 5 bases and 5 bases, there was a span of 13 bases. The DNA for the CDR3 is TGCGCCAGCAGTGGATGGGAGGATGAGACCCAGTACTTC. Translating it yields CASSGWEDETQYF. Filled out from reference TRBV5-1 and TRBJ2-5, the complete variable domain reads KAGVTQTPRYLIKTRGQQVTLSCSPISGHRSVSWYQQTPGQGLQFLFEYFSETQRNKGNFPGRFSGRQFSNSRSEMNVSTLELGDSALYLCASSGWEDETQYFGPGTRLLVL.